The 20 T cell receptor beta chains given below trace back to one sample, sequenced in a study of radiotherapy plus CTLA-4 blockade in lung cancer. Method: immunoSEQ multiplex PCR; TCRdb's copy keeps in-frame clones and lacks some. The profile shows roughly 120,000 clones, roughly 74% of them singletons. Sequencing was performed on peripheral blood, taken from a patient treated with radiotherapy plus ipilimumab. The origin of the receptors is a human donor with non-small cell lung cancer who had a partial response to radiotherapy plus ipilimumab.

This chain connects TRBV5-4 to TRBJ1-1, with 7 bases that match TRBD1. The CDR3 covers 14 residues. The trim removed 2 bases at V and 4 bases at J, leaving 5 bases unmatched. Germline CDR1 reads SGHNT; CDR2 reads YYREEE (reference sequence). The chain's CDR3 is CASSFNRGTTEAFF. CDR3 coding DNA: TGTGCCAGCAGCTTCAACAGGGGTACCACTGAAGCTTTCTTT.

The V and J genes are TRBV27 and TRBJ2-7, with TRBD1 matching 10 bases. The CDR3 has 15 residues. From germline, CDR1 is MNHEY and CDR2 SMNVEV (reference sequence). The V segment lost 3 bases and the J segment 0 bases; nucleotides outside the gene matches: 2. This CDR3 is CASSLGTGDSYEQYV. CDR3 nucleotides: TGTGCCAGCAGTTTGGGGACAGGGGACTCCTACGAGCAGTACGTC.

The CDR3, as DNA: TGTGCCAGCAGCCGCGGCGTTGAAAAACTGTTTTTT. Encoded protein: CASSRGVEKLFF. V usage is TRBV7-3 and J usage is TRBJ1-4; D is unclear. V shed 5 bases and J shed 7 bases, with 8 bases lying between them. The CDR3 contains 12 residues. Looked up from germline, CDR1 is SGHTA and CDR2 is FQGTGA.

This clone was detected once. The V and J genes are TRBV7-9 and TRBJ2-7; 10 positions match TRBD1. The V gene's germline CDR1 is SEHNR and CDR2 FQNEAQ (reference sequence). This CDR3 spans 14 amino acids. The J segment lost 5 bases and the V segment lost 1 base, leaving 2 bases of the junction unmatched. CDR3 loop: CASSLGQGANEQYV. In DNA form, the CDR3 reads TGTGCCAGCAGCTTAGGACAGGGGGCCAACGAGCAGTACGTC.

This chain links TRBV5-1 with TRBJ2-6; TRBD1 matches at 9 bases. After removal of 5 bases from V and 0 bases from J, the junction contained 6 bases not matched to a gene. Germline V gives CDR1 SGHRS, CDR2 YFSETQ. This CDR3 spans 17 amino acids. The CDR3 is CASRSGTGSSGANVLTF. In DNA form, the CDR3 reads TGCGCCAGCAGGTCCGGGACAGGGAGCTCTGGGGCCAACGTCCTGACTTTC.

The chain uses TRBV7-2 and TRBJ1-1, with 7 bases identical to TRBD1. V was pared by 5 bases and J by 0 bases, with 3 bases of the junction left unmatched. This CDR3 spans 14 amino acids. In germline, CDR1 is SGHTA, CDR2 FQGNSA. The CDR3 DNA follows: TGTGCCAGCAGCCCGGGACAGATGAACACTGAAGCTTTCTTT. As protein: CASSPGQMNTEAFF.

The J gene is TRBJ2-7, the V gene TRBV7-9; D perhaps matches TRBD1 (5 bases). CDR1 SEHNR and CDR2 FQNEAQ come from the germline V gene (reference sequence). CDR3 length equals 15 residues. The V end lost 5 bases, the J end lost 0 bases, and 14 bases lay between the germline ends. CDR3 protein: CASSMTDLSSYEQYF. CDR3 nucleotides: TGTGCCAGCAGCATGACAGACCTGAGCTCCTACGAGCAGTACTTC.

The chain has TRBV6-1 and TRBJ2-3; 8 positions match TRBD1. Germline V gene data show CDR1 as MNHNS and CDR2 as SASEGT. This CDR3 is 15 amino acids long. V lost 5 bases and J lost 1; bases outside the gene matches: 5. In DNA, the CDR3 is TGTGCCAGCAGTTGGACAGGGACCGGCACAGATACGCAGTATTTT. Translating it yields CASSWTGTGTDTQYF.

On this clone: Other DNA sequences within the sample encode an identical CDR3. The V call is TRBV28, the J call TRBJ2-1, with 12 bases aligning to TRBD2. This CDR3 has 15 amino acids. V was pared by 4 bases and J by 9 bases, with 7 bases of the junction left unmatched. Germline V CDR1 and CDR2: MDHEN, SYDVKM. As DNA, the CDR3 is TGTGCCAGCAGTTCGAGACTAGCGGGAGCCGGTGAGCAGTTCTTC. This translates into CASSSRLAGAGEQFF.

This chain connects TRBV29-1 to TRBJ2-1, with D possibly matching TRBD1 (7 bases). The germline gives CDR1 SQVTM, CDR2 ANQGSEA. V gave up 0 bases and J gave up 12 bases, with 21 bases separating them. The CDR3 totals 15 residues. The CDR3: CSVEDRPGGSSGQFF. Written as DNA, the CDR3 is TGCAGCGTTGAAGATCGTCCAGGGGGGAGTTCTGGGCAGTTCTTC.

This chain links TRBV7-2 with TRBJ1-2, with 8 bases lining up with TRBD1. The CDR3 loop spans 15 amino acids. With 5 bases clipped from V and 6 bases from J, the junction kept 11 bases outside the gene matches. Germline CDR1 is SGHTA and CDR2 is FQGNSA. The CDR3, as DNA: TGTGCCAGCAGCGACAGGACAGGGAGGAGAAATGGCTACACCTTC. Translation: CASSDRTGRRNGYTF.

The V and J genes are TRBV28 and TRBJ1-3; TRBD1 is a possible D gene (5 bases). This CDR3 is built from 16 residues. Germline values: CDR1 MDHEN, CDR2 SYDVKM. Trimming cost V 5 bases and J 0 bases, with 14 bases left between them. CDR3: CASSPLTASSGNTIYF. The CDR3 bases are TGTGCCAGCAGTCCACTGACAGCGAGCTCTGGAAACACCATATATTTT.

This clone was seen a single time. The rearrangement joins TRBV7-8 to TRBJ2-2, with a weak D call TRBD1 (5 bases). The CDR3 totals 16 residues. The V gene lost 0 bases and the J gene lost 5 bases, with 13 bases spanning the gap. The germline V gene encodes CDR1 SGHVS and CDR2 FQNEAQ. The DNA of the CDR3 is TGTGCCAGCAGCTTAGCGGTAGGGGCGCGGACCGGGGAGCTGTTTTTT. Protein sequence: CASSLAVGARTGELFF. Drawing the rest from reference TRBV7-8 and TRBJ2-2, the complete variable domain is GAGVSQSPRYKVAKRGQDVALRCDPISGHVSLFWYQQALGQGPEFLTYFQNEAQLDKSGLPSDRFFAERPEGSVSTLKIQRTQQEDSAVYLCASSLAVGARTGELFFGEGSRLTVL.

This clone came up once. V gene TRBV28 combines with J gene TRBJ2-2; 7 bases are a match to TRBD1. Germline V gene data show CDR1 as MDHEN and CDR2 as SYDVKM. V shed 6 bases, J shed 0 bases, and the junction held 7 bases outside the gene matches. The CDR3 extends over 16 amino acids. The CDR3 loop is CASRTTGTANTGELFF. In nucleotides, the CDR3 is TGTGCCAGCAGAACAACCGGGACAGCGAACACCGGGGAGCTGTTTTTT.

Ten or more counts support this clone. The V gene is TRBV7-9, the J gene TRBJ1-1, with 8 positions matching TRBD1. The J segment lost 2 bases and the V segment lost 5 bases, leaving 4 bases of the junction unmatched. The CDR3 sequence is 14 residues long. Germline values: CDR1 SEHNR, CDR2 FQNEAQ (reference sequence). DNA for the CDR3: TGTGCCAGCAGCCCTGACAGGGGTAACACTGAAGCTTTCTTT. It codes for CASSPDRGNTEAFF.

The rearrangement joins TRBV18 to TRBJ1-1, with D uncertain. CDR1 is KGHSH and CDR2 is LQKENI in the germline V gene. Trimming cost V 6 bases and J 3 bases, with 14 bases left between them. The CDR3 has 14 amino acids. This CDR3 is CASSQLEDYTEAFF. CDR3 DNA sequence: TGTGCCAGCTCTCAACTGGAAGACTACACTGAAGCTTTCTTT.

The V call is TRBV28, the J call TRBJ1-1, with 7 bases fitting TRBD1. Per germline, CDR1 MDHEN and CDR2 SYDVKM. The CDR3 consists of 13 residues. V gave up 3 bases and J gave up 5 bases; unmatched junction bases: 3. CDR3 amino acids: CASSFRGPTEAFF. In nucleotides, the CDR3 is TGTGCCAGCAGTTTTAGGGGGCCGACTGAAGCTTTCTTT.

The chain joins TRBV30 to TRBJ1-1; 11 nucleotides align to TRBD1. The CDR3 sequence is 18 residues long. CDR1 and CDR2 (germline): GTSNPN, SVGIG (reference sequence). The V and J ends lost 2 bases and 0 bases, in that order; junction bases with no gene match: 11. The CDR3 region has the DNA TGTGCCTGGAGTTTAGGTGCTGGACAGGGGGCAATGAACACTGAAGCTTTCTTT. Its translation is CAWSLGAGQGAMNTEAFF.

The J gene is TRBJ2-7, the V gene TRBV2; D possibly corresponds to TRBD2 (5 bases). The V and J ends lost 2 bases and 3 bases respectively, with 8 bases between them. Germline V gives CDR1 SNHLY, CDR2 FYNNEI. The CDR3 consists of 13 residues. The CDR3 here is CASSESGDYEQYF. Written as DNA, the CDR3 is TGTGCCAGCAGTGAATCCGGGGACTACGAGCAGTACTTC.

The rearrangement uses TRBV5-4 and TRBJ1-4; the match to TRBD1 covers 10 bases. CDR3 length equals 18 residues. Germline V gene data show CDR1 as SGHNT and CDR2 as YYREEE (reference sequence). Losses at the gene ends were 4 bases for V and 2 bases for J; bases not matched to a gene: 11. The CDR3 sequence is CASSTQLGTGATNEKLFF. CDR3 nucleotide sequence: TGTGCCAGCAGCACCCAACTAGGGACAGGGGCTACTAATGAAAAACTGTTTTTT.